This T cell receptor (beta chain) was sequenced for a study of cytomegalovirus exposure and HLA in healthy donors. Germline V CDR1 and CDR2: SQVTM, ANQGSEA. Trimming removed 6 bases from V and 10 bases from J; junction bases left unmatched: 7. CDR3 length: 14 residues. The PCR was carried out with 60 Vbeta primers and 13 Jbeta primers. TCRdb's table, derived via immunoSEQ multiplex PCR, lists solely in-frame clones and lacks some. The profile covers about 110,000 clones, with approximately 79% appearing a single time and 3% to 4% taken by the ten largest. Material for sequencing was PBMCs. V gene TRBV29-1 combines with J gene TRBJ2-1, with 15 bases fitting TRBD2. This sequence originates from a woman in her thirties or forties in good health and CMV-seronegative. CDR3 DNA sequence: TGCAGCGTCTGGACTAGCGGGAGGGCCGCGGAGCAGTTCTTC. This gives the protein CSVWTSGRAAEQFF.